Below, 23 T cell receptor beta chains from the same sample are listed, as sequenced in a study of T cell responses to AZD1222 COVID-19 vaccine. Assay: immunoSEQ multiplex PCR; the TCRdb copy retains only in-frame clones and omits some. The sample contains under 300,000 clones, approximately 93% of which appear only once. The starting material was peripheral blood, obtained on day 0 of AZD1222 vaccination. The source of these receptors is an adult in good health.

This chain connects TRBV6-1 to TRBJ1-5; D unresolved. This CDR3 is 16 amino acids long. Germline assignment: CDR1 MNHNS and CDR2 SASEGT. V was clipped by 2 bases and J by 7 bases, with 18 bases between them. CDR3 protein: CASSESGGFGWQPQHF. CDR3 DNA sequence: TGTGCCAGCAGTGAATCGGGAGGGTTCGGTTGGCAGCCCCAGCATTTT.

This clone was seen once. The V call is TRBV9, the J call TRBJ2-2; D is unclear. CDR1 and CDR2 from the germline V gene are SGDLS and YYNGEE. Trimming cost V 3 bases and J 4 bases, with 7 bases left between them. The CDR3 extends over 13 amino acids. CDR3 in amino acids: CASSATITGELFF. In DNA form, the CDR3 reads TGTGCCAGCAGCGCGACCATCACCGGGGAGCTGTTTTTT.

The chain couples TRBV3-1 (or the pseudogene TRBV3-2) to TRBJ1-6; D perhaps matches TRBD1 (5 bases). Trimming removed 2 bases at V and 11 bases at J, with 13 bases between. The CDR3 is 14 residues long. Germline loops: CDR1 LGHDT, CDR2 YNNKEL (reference sequence). The CDR3 reads CASSQSLREAPLHF. The CDR3 DNA follows: TGTGCCAGCAGCCAAAGTCTCAGGGAGGCACCCCTCCACTTT.

This chain links TRBV28 with TRBJ2-7; 8 bases agree with TRBD1. V shed 7 bases, J shed 7 bases, and the junction held 15 bases outside the gene matches. The CDR3 runs 15 residues. The germline gives CDR1 MDHEN, CDR2 SYDVKM. The CDR3 spells CASTPGTGELQEQYF. CDR3 DNA sequence: TGTGCCAGCACTCCCGGGACAGGTGAACTACAGGAGCAGTACTTC. The full variable domain, rest sourced from reference TRBV28 and TRBJ2-7, is DVKVTQSSRYLVKRTGEKVFLECVQDMDHENMFWYRQDPGLGLRLIYFSYDVKMKEKGDIPEGYSVSREKKERFSLILESASTNQTSMYLCASTPGTGELQEQYFGPGTRLTVT.

The chain employs TRBV18 and TRBJ2-1; 7 nucleotides match TRBD2. The V segment lost 1 base and the J segment 8 bases; nucleotides outside the gene matches: 14. The CDR3 is 17 residues long. Germline CDR1 KGHSH, CDR2 LQKENI. In nucleotides, the CDR3 is TGTGCCAGCTCACCACTCTCTGTTGCGGGAGTGGACTATGAGCAGTTCTTC. Translated, it gives CASSPLSVAGVDYEQFF.

This chain links TRBV10-3 with TRBJ2-7, with D perhaps TRBD2 (5 bases). In germline, CDR1 is ENHRY, CDR2 SYGVKD. This CDR3 has 12 residues. The V and J ends lost 10 bases and 0 bases respectively, with 10 bases between them. The CDR3 protein is CATSPLSYEQYF. CDR3 nucleotides: TGTGCCACTAGCCCCCTCTCCTACGAGCAGTACTTC.

This rearrangement joins TRBV15 to TRBJ2-3, with D unclear. Trimming left V 3 bases short and J 7 bases short, with 5 bases between. This CDR3 comprises 11 residues. The germline V gene encodes CDR1 LNHNV and CDR2 YYDKDF (reference sequence). The CDR3 spells CATSSGYTQYF. CDR3 coding DNA: TGTGCCACCAGCAGCGGCTATACGCAGTATTTT.

The chain combines TRBV5-1 with TRBJ1-6; 7 bases fit TRBD1. Germline V gene sequence: CDR1 SGHRS, CDR2 YFSETQ. The CDR3 spans 15 residues. Trimming removed 0 bases from V and 5 bases from J; junction bases left unmatched: 2. The CDR3 region is CASSLAGTDNSPLHF. CDR3 nucleotides: TGCGCCAGCAGCTTGGCCGGGACAGATAATTCACCCCTCCACTTT.

The count of this clone is one. This rearrangement joins TRBV3-1 (or the pseudogene TRBV3-2) to TRBJ1-4; no definite D call. Trimming pared 5 bases from V and 8 bases from J, leaving 9 bases between. The CDR3 has 12 residues. Germline assignment: CDR1 LGHDT and CDR2 YNNKEL (reference sequence). CDR3 nucleotide sequence: TGTGCCAGCAGCTCTGAGGGCGAAAAACTGTTTTTT. This sequence encodes CASSSEGEKLFF.

This chain joins TRBV24-1 and TRBJ2-3, with unresolved D. Trimming cost V 9 bases and J 3 bases, with 15 bases left between them. Germline-derived CDR1 and CDR2 are KGHDR and SFDVKD. This CDR3 comprises 14 residues. The CDR3 region is CATHIRVRTDTQYF. The CDR3 region has the DNA TGTGCCACCCATATAAGGGTCCGAACAGATACGCAGTATTTT.

In its sample, this clone was seen once. The genes are TRBV6-2 or TRBV6-3 and TRBJ2-7; D is unresolved. CDR3 length: 15 residues. The V and J ends lost 5 bases and 3 bases respectively, with 17 bases between them. In germline, CDR1 is MNHEY, CDR2 SVGEGT. As DNA, the CDR3 is TGTGCCAGCAGTCCCTCACAAATCCCCTACTACGAGCAGTACTTC. The encoded protein is CASSPSQIPYYEQYF.

This rearrangement joins TRBV9 to TRBJ1-4; no clear D gene. Germline values: CDR1 SGDLS, CDR2 YYNGEE. This CDR3 comprises 14 residues. V lost 0 bases, J lost 6 bases, and 9 bases lay in between. Here the CDR3 reads CASSVGFTYEKLFF. CDR3 nucleotides: TGTGCCAGCAGCGTAGGCTTCACCTATGAAAAACTGTTTTTT.

The chain couples TRBV3-1 (or the pseudogene TRBV3-2) to TRBJ2-1; D may be TRBD2 (6 bases). Germline V gives CDR1 LGHDT, CDR2 YNNKEL (reference sequence). V was clipped by 0 bases and J by 9 bases, with 15 bases between them. The CDR3 has 15 amino acids. CDR3 loop: CASSQDYGTPGEQFF. CDR3 DNA: TGTGCCAGCAGCCAAGATTATGGGACTCCTGGTGAGCAGTTCTTC.

The chain has TRBV19 and TRBJ1-4; perhaps TRBD1 as D (5 bases). Germline CDR1 and CDR2: LNHDA and SQIVND (reference sequence). This CDR3 has 15 residues. The CDR3 protein is CSLGSSREEDEKLFF. CDR3 nucleotides: TGTTCGCTTGGTAGTTCCAGGGAAGAAGATGAAAAACTGTTTTTT.

The chain has TRBV5-1 and TRBJ1-1, with D unresolved. The CDR3 sequence is 15 residues long. Trimming cost V 1 base and J 6 bases, with 16 bases left between them. Germline values: CDR1 SGHRS, CDR2 YFSETQ. CDR3 in amino acids: CASSLNGESHAEAFF. CDR3 coding DNA: TGCGCCAGCAGCTTGAATGGGGAAAGCCACGCTGAAGCTTTCTTT.

The CDR3: CASNPGGPDGYGYTF. Here the CDR3 DNA reads TGTGCCAGCAACCCGGGTGGGCCAGACGGATATGGCTACACCTTC. The chain links TRBV28 to TRBJ1-2; D not certain. This CDR3 is 15 amino acids long. Trimming left V 7 bases short and J 5 bases short, with 20 bases between. Germline assignment: CDR1 MDHEN and CDR2 SYDVKM.

The chain is built from TRBV9 and TRBJ2-2; no clear D gene. Germline CDR1 is SGDLS and CDR2 is YYNGEE. V was clipped by 0 bases and J by 1 base, with 10 bases between them. The CDR3 runs to 16 residues. DNA of the CDR3: TGTGCCAGCAGCGTAGTAGTCGGGCAGAACACCGGGGAGCTGTTTTTT. Residues: CASSVVVGQNTGELFF.

Turning to this clone: A read error may account for a junction end that differs from germline. The genes are TRBV7-2 and TRBJ1-5; the match to TRBD1 covers 11 bases. Germline loops: CDR1 SGHTA, CDR2 FQGNSA. The CDR3 length is 15 residues. CDR3 DNA sequence: TGTGCCGGCAGCTGGGGGACAGGGGGTGGTCAGCCCCAGCATTTT. Encoded protein: CAGSWGTGGGQPQHF. Supplemented by reference TRBV7-2 and TRBJ1-5, the full variable domain reads GAGVSQSPSNKVTEKGKDVELRCDPISGHTALYWYRQSLGQGLEFLIYFQGNSAPDKSGLPSDRFSAERTGGSVSTLTIQRTQQEDSAVYLCAGSWGTGGGQPQHFGDGTRLSIL.

On this clone itself: Other DNA sequences in this specimen translate into the identical CDR3. The chain employs TRBV7-2 and TRBJ1-1; D is possibly TRBD1 (5 bases). The CDR3 length is 13 residues. The germline gives CDR1 SGHTA, CDR2 FQGNSA. The germline V and J ends were trimmed by 5 bases and 2 bases, with 9 bases remaining between them. CDR3 residues: CASSLGQNTEAFF. The CDR3 DNA follows: TGTGCCAGCAGCCTCGGACAAAACACTGAAGCTTTCTTT.

In its sample, this clone was seen once. V is TRBV28 and J is TRBJ1-2, with D unclear. V lost 1 base and J 6 bases, leaving 9 bases between the germline ends. CDR1 MDHEN and CDR2 SYDVKM come from the germline V gene. This CDR3 contains 13 residues. In DNA form, the CDR3 reads TGTGCCAGCAGTTTATTTGTGGGCAATGGCTACACCTTC. Amino acid sequence: CASSLFVGNGYTF.

Here the CDR3 reads CATGTEQETQYF. In DNA form, the CDR3 reads TGTGCCACCGGGACAGAGCAAGAGACCCAGTACTTC. V gene TRBV24-1 combines with J gene TRBJ2-5, with TRBD1 matching over 7 bases. The CDR3 has 12 residues. Germline CDR1 and CDR2: KGHDR and SFDVKD. The J segment lost 2 bases and the V segment lost 9 bases, leaving 2 bases of the junction unmatched.

The chain is built from TRBV9 and TRBJ1-2, with D possibly being TRBD1 (6 bases). In germline, CDR1 is SGDLS, CDR2 YYNGEE. V dropped 0 bases and J dropped 3 bases, with 18 bases sitting between them. CDR3 length equals 17 residues. CDR3 in amino acids: CASSVGARGDLDYGYTF. The CDR3 nucleotides read TGTGCCAGCAGCGTAGGGGCAAGGGGGGACTTAGACTATGGCTACACCTTC.

The CDR3 loop is CASSPDWAGGTQYF. The CDR3 DNA reads as TGTGCCAGCAGTCCTGACTGGGCGGGGGGGACCCAGTACTTC. This rearrangement joins TRBV11-2 to TRBJ2-5; 8 bases agree with TRBD2. The CDR3 is 14 residues long. The J segment lost 7 bases and the V segment lost 6 bases, leaving 10 bases of the junction unmatched. Per the germline V gene, CDR1 is SGHAT and CDR2 is FQNNGV.